This TCR beta chain was identified during a study of CD8+ T cells in alopecia areata. Study summary: The SALT score measured affected scalp surface percentage in treated patients.

Treatment denoted: oral pan-JAK inhibitor, 5-10 mg twice daily. Extracted RNA was reverse transcribed into cDNA, the sequencing template. Clones were sequenced by immunoSEQ multiplex PCR, and TCRdb holds only the in-frame ones, with some missing. The sample has around 120,000 clones, roughly 60% seen once. The trim removed 7 bases at V and 5 bases at J, leaving 14 bases unmatched. The CDR3 sequence is 15 residues long. The V gene's germline CDR1 is SQVTM and CDR2 ANQGSEA. The sequences come from CD8+ T cells sorted from blood, collected at week 4, from a patient treated with tofacitinib. The origin of this receptor is a human donor with alopecia areata. The chain couples TRBV29-1 to TRBJ1-1, with 9 bases that match TRBD1. CDR3 in amino acids: CSAGGPDRGWTEAFF. CDR3 nucleotides: TGCAGCGCTGGGGGACCGGACAGGGGATGGACTGAAGCTTTCTTT.